This TCR beta chain came from a study of T cell changes during pregnancy in multiple sclerosis (dated by TCRdb to about 2019). At the level of the whole study: In women with multiple sclerosis, the researchers looked at how the T cell repertoire shifted as pregnancy progressed.

Receptor amplification or capture employed the immunoSEQ multiplex PCR assay. What TCRdb holds here is the immuneACCESS table cut down to in-frame rearrangements. Part of the clones is not present; checked against another copy, under half of the missing clones reflect an unresolved V gene, and the others are unexplained. Within this sample are about 75,000 clones, with 94% of them counted one time only. The top ten hold roughly 0.14% of the sample. Comments on this clone: It lacks a known antigen. No base qualities exist here, and no much larger clone lies one base off it.

This TCR derives from a female donor with multiple sclerosis, enrolled in a pregnancy study. The sequences come from CD4+ T cells from peripheral blood mononuclear cells, collected after pregnancy.

In nucleotide form, the sequence is TGTGCCAGCAGCTCCCTCCGGGGGGGCGATCGTGAAAAACTGTTTTTT. This gives the protein CASSSLRGGDREKLFF. The chain uses TRBV7-8 and TRBJ1-4; the D region possibly corresponds to TRBD1 (6 bases align). According to the germline V gene, CDR1 reads SGHVS and CDR2 reads FQNEAQ. Spanning cysteine to phenylalanine, the CDR3 consists of 16 amino acids. Kept here is only the CDR3 DNA, which spans 48 bases and is read in frame from base 1. Between the V and J ends, shortened by 4 bases and 7 bases respectively, the junction contains 19 bases.